This entry describes one TCR beta chain. This clone's antigen is unknown. It has no much larger one-base neighbor in the sample; base qualities were not kept. The sample comes from a study of identical twins (dated by TCRdb to the mid-2010s). Some background on the complete study: The study deep-sequenced TCR alpha and beta repertoires from monozygotic twins, unrelated adults of various ages and cord blood to test whether fetal clonotypes persist. Replicate twin experiments were performed at different times using different library preparation protocols to rule out contamination.

All donors were healthy Caucasians. Three pairs of female monozygotic twins, all aged about 18 to 30 years, made up the twin cohort. Positive isolation kits from Invitrogen were used to isolate the CD4+ and CD8+ T cell populations. The method behind the library was 5' RACE. Instrument used: Illumina HiSeq 2000. Template switching added a universal primer binding site, and the final cDNA carried a unique molecular identifier that allowed TCR cDNA molecules to be counted accurately. Specific primers in the conserved constant-segment region were used to synthesize first-strand cDNA for TCR alpha and beta chains. To control for contamination, each cDNA library was double barcoded with a SMART-Mk sample barcode plus Illumina barcodes. TruSeq adapter sequences along with Illumina sample barcodes were introduced in two successive PCR steps. TCR alpha and beta cDNA libraries were sequenced on the Illumina HiSeq platform with custom primers. The published analysis was carried out like this. Raw reads were processed with MiGEC to extract unique molecular identifiers, and MiXCR was used to determine CDR3 positions. For each individual, recombination models were inferred using an EM algorithm with the repgenHMM and IGoR tools. Shared clonotypes were analyzed with the tcR package in R, and sharing was normalized by the product of cloneset sizes. To study raw recombination free of thymic and clonal selection effects, out-of-frame nonproductive sequences were analyzed. TCRdb passed the public sequencing reads through fastp at Q25 and MiXCR, retaining productive beta sequences. Here each entry gathers all rows of one CDR3 protein and keeps the most common genes and DNA. TCRdb assigned the V and J calls; the authors' analysis was not used. The sample includes 250,000 or so distinct CDR3 sequences, with about 8.3% observed a single time. 3% to 3.5% of the sample is taken by the ten largest.

Trimming removed 0 bases from V and 5 bases from J, leaving 22 bases between the germline ends. Taken from cysteine to phenylalanine, the CDR3 has 18 residues. The retained sequence is limited to the CDR3, 54 bases, with the frame set at the first base. The germline V gene encodes CDR1 MNHEY and CDR2 SMNVEV (reference sequence). What the study reported, not specific to this receptor: Invariant T cells such as MAIT and iNKT could partly confound zero-insertion analyses, although diverse VJ usage argued against such confounding for most clonotypes. Fewer insertions were carried by abundant cord blood beta clonotypes, a similar but weaker trend appeared in young adult naive repertoires, and no such trend appeared in memory repertoires. Compared with coincidental sharing between unrelated individuals, out-of-frame TCR alpha sequences shared between twins showed an excess of sequences with low generation probability. A weaker excess of twin sharing was found in beta out-of-frame sequences because the signal-to-noise ratio was lowered by fewer shared sequences. Recombination models systematically underestimated out-of-frame TCR alpha sharing in monozygotic twins but agreed with sharing between unrelated individuals. Because the same donors could not be followed over many years, conclusions were based on cross-sectional statistical analysis.

In addition, the sample was reused for a study of yellow fever vaccine responses in identical twins. The second study's authors report: According to the authors, the vaccine-induced T cell response in identical twins seemed to be partly convergent and partly specific to each individual. In the study, vaccine-responding T cell clones were precisely tracked in identical twins.

Specimen: CD8+ T cells sorted from blood. The rearranged segments are TRBV27 and TRBJ2-5; the D gene is perhaps TRBD1, on 7 matching bases. This TCR derives from a woman younger than 30 in good health. The CDR3 loop reads CASSLSLTGTVKGETQYF. The bases are TGTGCCAGCAGTTTATCATTGACAGGGACTGTTAAAGGGGAGACCCAGTACTTC.